The T cell receptor beta chain under discussion was sequenced for a study of blood T cell repertoires in COVID-19. As for the study in general: The origin of the acute and convalescent COVID-19 samples was the United States, Italy and Spain. T cells, B-cell-depleted T cells, or PBMCs supplied cDNA or gDNA.

The CDR3 loop spans 13 amino acids. Germline lookup yields CDR1 KGHDR and CDR2 SFDVKD. The V end was cut by 3 bases, the J end by 8 bases, with 12 bases between. Per the study methods: Estimation of nucleated cell counts was performed using reference gene primer amplification. Clones were sequenced by immunoSEQ multiplex PCR, and TCRdb holds only the in-frame ones, with some missing. V, J and clone size derive from that table, while D and trimming were established from the DNA sequence. The sample consists of fewer than 600,000 clones, roughly 90% of them appearing once. This clone was counted a single time.

The sequenced sample consisted of PBMCs or T cells enriched from blood (not recorded which). The TCR was taken from a woman between 40 and 50 years old who had recovered from COVID-19. The chain links TRBV24-1 to TRBJ1-2, with unresolved D. For the CDR3, the DNA is TGTGCCACCAGTGATCCCCGGACTTGGGGCTACACCTTC. It translates to CATSDPRTWGYTF.